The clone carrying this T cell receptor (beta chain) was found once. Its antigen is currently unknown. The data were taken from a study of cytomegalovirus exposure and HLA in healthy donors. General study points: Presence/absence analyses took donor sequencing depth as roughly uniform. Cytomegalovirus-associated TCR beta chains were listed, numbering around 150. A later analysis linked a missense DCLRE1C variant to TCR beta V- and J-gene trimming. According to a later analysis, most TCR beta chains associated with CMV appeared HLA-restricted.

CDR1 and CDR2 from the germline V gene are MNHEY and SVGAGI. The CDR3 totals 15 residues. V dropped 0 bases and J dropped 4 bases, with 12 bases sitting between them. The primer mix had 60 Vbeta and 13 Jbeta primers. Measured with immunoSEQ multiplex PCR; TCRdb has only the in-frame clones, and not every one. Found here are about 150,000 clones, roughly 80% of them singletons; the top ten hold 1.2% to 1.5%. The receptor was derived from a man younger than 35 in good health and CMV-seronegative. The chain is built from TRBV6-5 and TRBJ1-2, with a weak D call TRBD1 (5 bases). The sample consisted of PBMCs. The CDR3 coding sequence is TGTGCCAGCAGTTACTCGACTCAGGGCGGCTATGGCTACACCTTC. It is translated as CASSYSTQGGYGYTF.